This TCR beta chain was observed in a study of CD8+CD57+ T cells in acquired aplastic anemia. Whole-study findings and limits: Fewer than 30 CD8+ CDR3 sequences were shared between patients and controls.

Genomic DNA was employed as the template in profiling TCR beta VDJ and CDR3. TCRdb reprocessed the reads via MiXCR and lists one record per CDR3 protein. The sample has 400,000 to 450,000 distinct CDR3 sequences; about 70% are singletons. Many counts were recorded for this clonotype. Its antigen is as yet unknown. Germline is not matched at one junction end, which may reflect a read error. The material sequenced was sorted CD4+, CD8+, or CD8+CD57+ T cells (not recorded which) from PBMCs. This sequence originates from a human donor in good health, serving as a control.

Written as DNA, the CDR3 is TGTGCCAGCAGTGACAGACAGTCAAGTAAGCTTTTT. It is translated as CASSDRQSSKLF. V and J are TRBV6-1 and TRBJ1-4, with TRBD1 as a possible D gene (5 bases). The CDR3 has 12 amino acids. The germline CDR1 and CDR2 sequences are MNHNS and SASEGT.